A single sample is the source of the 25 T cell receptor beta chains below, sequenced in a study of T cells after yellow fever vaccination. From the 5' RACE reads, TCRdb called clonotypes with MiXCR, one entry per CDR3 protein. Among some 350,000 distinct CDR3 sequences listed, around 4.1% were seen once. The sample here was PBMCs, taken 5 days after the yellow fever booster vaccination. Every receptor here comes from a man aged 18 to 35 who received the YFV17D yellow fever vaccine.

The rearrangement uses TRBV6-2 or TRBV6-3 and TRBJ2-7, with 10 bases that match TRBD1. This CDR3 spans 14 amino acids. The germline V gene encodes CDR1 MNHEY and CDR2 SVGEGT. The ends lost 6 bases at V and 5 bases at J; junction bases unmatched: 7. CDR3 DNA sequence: TGTGCCAGCAGCCAAAGGGACAGGGGCAACGAGCAGTACTTC. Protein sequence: CASSQRDRGNEQYF.

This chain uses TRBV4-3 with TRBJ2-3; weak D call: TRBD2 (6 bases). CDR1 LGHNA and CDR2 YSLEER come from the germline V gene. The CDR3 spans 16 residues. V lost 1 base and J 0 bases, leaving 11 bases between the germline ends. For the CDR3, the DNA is TGCGCCAGCAGCCAAGCTGGAGGGGCGAGCACAGATACGCAGTATTTT. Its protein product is CASSQAGGASTDTQYF.

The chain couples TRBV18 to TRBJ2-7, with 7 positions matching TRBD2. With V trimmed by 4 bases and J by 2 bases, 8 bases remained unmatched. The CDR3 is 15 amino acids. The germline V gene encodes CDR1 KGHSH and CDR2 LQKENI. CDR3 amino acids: CASSRGGGYPYEQYV. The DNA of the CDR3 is TGTGCCAGCTCACGGGGGGGGGGTTACCCCTACGAGCAGTACGTC.

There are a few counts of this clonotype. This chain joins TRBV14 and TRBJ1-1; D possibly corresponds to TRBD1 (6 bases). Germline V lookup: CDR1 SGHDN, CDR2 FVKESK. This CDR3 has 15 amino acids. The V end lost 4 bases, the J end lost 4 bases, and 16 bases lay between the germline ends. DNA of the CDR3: TGTGCCAGCAGCCCCCTGACAGGTTCGGGCACTGAAGCTTTCTTT. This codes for CASSPLTGSGTEAFF.

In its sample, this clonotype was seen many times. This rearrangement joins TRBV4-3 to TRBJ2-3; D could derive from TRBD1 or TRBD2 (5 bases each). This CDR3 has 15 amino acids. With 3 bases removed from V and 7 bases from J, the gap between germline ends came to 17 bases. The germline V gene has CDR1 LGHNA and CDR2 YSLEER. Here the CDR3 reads CASSQSRDPPYTQYF. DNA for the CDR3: TGCGCCAGCAGCCAGTCCCGGGACCCTCCTTATACGCAGTATTTT.

CDR3 loop: CATSDFTGFSYNEQFF. In DNA, the CDR3 is TGTGCCACCAGTGATTTTACGGGATTCTCCTACAATGAGCAGTTCTTC. The chain is built from TRBV24-1 and TRBJ2-1; tentative D call: TRBD2 (5 bases). The germline V and J ends were trimmed by 1 base and 0 bases, with 9 bases remaining between them. The germline V gene has CDR1 KGHDR and CDR2 SFDVKD. The CDR3 is 16 amino acids.

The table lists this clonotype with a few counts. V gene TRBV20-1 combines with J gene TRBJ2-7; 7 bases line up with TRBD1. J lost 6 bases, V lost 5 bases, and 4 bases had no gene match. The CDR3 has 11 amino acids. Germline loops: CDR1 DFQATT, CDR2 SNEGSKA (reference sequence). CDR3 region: CSAFQGVEQYF. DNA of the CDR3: TGCAGTGCTTTTCAGGGGGTCGAGCAGTACTTC.

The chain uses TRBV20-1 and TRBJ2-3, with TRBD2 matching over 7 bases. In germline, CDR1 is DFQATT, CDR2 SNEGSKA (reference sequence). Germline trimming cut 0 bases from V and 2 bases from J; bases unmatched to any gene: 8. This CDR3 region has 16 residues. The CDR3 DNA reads TGCAGTGCTAGAGATTTTCGCGGGGGATCCACAGATACGCAGTATTTT. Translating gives CSARDFRGGSTDTQYF.

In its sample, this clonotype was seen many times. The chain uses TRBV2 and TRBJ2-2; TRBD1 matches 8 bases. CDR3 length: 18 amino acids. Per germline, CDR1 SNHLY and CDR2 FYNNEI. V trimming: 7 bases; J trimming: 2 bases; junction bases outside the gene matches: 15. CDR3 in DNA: TGTGCCAGCACTCCCCAGGGGGCGCGAGATGTCAACACCGGGGAGCTGTTTTTT. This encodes CASTPQGARDVNTGELFF.

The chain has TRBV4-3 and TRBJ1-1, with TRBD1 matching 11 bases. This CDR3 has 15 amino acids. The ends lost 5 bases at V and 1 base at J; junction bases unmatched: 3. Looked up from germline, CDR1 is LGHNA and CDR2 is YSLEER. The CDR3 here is CASSDGQGANTEAFF. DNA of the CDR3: TGCGCCAGCAGCGATGGACAGGGGGCGAACACTGAAGCTTTCTTT.

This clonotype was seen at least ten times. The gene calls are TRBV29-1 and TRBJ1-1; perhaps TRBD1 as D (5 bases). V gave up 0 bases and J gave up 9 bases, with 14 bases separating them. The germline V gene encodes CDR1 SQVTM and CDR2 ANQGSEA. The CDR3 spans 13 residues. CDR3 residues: CSVEDLDRGKAFF. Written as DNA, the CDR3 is TGCAGCGTTGAAGACCTAGACAGAGGCAAAGCTTTCTTT.

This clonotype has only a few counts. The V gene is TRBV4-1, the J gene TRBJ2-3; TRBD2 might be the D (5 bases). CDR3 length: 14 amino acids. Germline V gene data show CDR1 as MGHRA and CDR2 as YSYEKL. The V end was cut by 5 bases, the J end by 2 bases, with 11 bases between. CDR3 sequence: CASSLRALTDTQYF. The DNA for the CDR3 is TGCGCCAGCAGCTTGCGGGCACTCACAGATACGCAGTATTTT.

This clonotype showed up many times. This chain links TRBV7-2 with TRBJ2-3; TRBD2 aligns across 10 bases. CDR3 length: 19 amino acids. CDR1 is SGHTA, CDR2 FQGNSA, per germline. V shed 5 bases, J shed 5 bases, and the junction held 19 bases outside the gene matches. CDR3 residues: CASSHPLLPSGGAGDTQYF. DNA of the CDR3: TGTGCCAGCAGCCACCCACTCCTCCCAAGCGGGGGGGCCGGAGATACGCAGTATTTT. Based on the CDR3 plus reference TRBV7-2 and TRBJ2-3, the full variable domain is GAGVSQSPSNKVTEKGKDVELRCDPISGHTALYWYRQSLGQGLEFLIYFQGNSAPDKSGLPSDRFSAERTGGSVSTLTIQRTQQEDSAVYLCASSHPLLPSGGAGDTQYFGPGTRLTVL.

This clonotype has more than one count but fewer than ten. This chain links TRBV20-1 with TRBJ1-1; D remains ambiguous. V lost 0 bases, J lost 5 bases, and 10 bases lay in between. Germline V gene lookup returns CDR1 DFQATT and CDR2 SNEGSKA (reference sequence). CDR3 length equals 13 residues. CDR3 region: CSARDPAGTEAFF. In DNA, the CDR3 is TGCAGTGCTAGAGATCCGGCGGGGACTGAAGCTTTCTTT.

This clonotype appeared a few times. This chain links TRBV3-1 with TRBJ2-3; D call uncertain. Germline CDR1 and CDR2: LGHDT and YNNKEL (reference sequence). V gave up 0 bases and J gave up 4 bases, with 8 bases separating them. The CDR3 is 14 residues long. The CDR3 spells CASSQDSTADTQYF. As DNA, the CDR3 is TGTGCCAGCAGCCAAGATTCGACCGCAGATACGCAGTATTTT.

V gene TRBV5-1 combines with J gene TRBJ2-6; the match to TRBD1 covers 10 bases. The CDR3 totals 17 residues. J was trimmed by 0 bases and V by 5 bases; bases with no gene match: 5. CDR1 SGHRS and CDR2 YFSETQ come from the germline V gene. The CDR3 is CASRAGTGDSGANVLTF. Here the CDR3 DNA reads TGCGCCAGCAGGGCCGGGACAGGGGACTCTGGGGCCAACGTCCTGACTTTC.

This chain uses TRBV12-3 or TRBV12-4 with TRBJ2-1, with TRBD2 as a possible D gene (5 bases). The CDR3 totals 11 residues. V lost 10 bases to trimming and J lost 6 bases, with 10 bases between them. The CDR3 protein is CATIEGNEQFF. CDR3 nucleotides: TGTGCCACCATCGAGGGCAATGAGCAGTTCTTC.

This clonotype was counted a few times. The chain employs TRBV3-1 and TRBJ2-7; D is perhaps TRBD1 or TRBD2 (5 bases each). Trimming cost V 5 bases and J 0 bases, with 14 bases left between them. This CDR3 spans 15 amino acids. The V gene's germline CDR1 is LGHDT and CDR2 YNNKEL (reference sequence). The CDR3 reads CASSAGPAGSYEQYF. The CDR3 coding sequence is TGTGCCAGCAGCGCAGGGCCGGCGGGCTCCTACGAGCAGTACTTC.

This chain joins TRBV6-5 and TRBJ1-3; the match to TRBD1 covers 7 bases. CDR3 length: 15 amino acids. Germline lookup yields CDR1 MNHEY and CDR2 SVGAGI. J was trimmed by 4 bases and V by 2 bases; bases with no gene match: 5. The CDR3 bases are TGTGCCAGCAGTTACGAGACGGGACAGGGAAACACCATATATTTT. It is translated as CASSYETGQGNTIYF.

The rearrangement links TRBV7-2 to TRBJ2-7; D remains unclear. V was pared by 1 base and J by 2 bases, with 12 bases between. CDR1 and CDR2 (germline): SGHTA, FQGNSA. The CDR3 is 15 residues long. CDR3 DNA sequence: TGTGCCAGCAGCTTAGGGTTTCGCTTAACCTACGAGCAGTACTTC. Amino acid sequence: CASSLGFRLTYEQYF.

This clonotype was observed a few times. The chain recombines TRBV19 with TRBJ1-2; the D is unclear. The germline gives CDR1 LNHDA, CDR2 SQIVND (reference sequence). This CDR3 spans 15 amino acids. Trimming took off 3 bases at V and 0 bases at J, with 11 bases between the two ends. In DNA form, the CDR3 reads TGTGCCAGTAGTATGCCCCGGGAACCTAACTATGGCTACACCTTC. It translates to CASSMPREPNYGYTF. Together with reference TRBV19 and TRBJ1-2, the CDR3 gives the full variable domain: DGGITQSPKYLFRKEGQNVTLSCEQNLNHDAMYWYRQDPGQGLRLIYYSQIVNDFQKGDIAEGYSVSREKKESFPLTVTSAQKNPTAFYLCASSMPREPNYGYTFGSGTRLTVV.

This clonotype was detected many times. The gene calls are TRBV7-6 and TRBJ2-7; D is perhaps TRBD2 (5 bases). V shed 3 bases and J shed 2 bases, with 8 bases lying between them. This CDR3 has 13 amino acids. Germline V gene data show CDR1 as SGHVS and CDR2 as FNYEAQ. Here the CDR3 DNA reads TGTGCCAGCAGCTTCGGGGTAGCCTACGAGCAGTACTTC. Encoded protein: CASSFGVAYEQYF.

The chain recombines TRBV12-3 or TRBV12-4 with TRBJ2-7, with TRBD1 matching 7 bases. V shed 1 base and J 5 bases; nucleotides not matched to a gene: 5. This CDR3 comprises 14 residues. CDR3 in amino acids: CASSLGDSPHEQYF. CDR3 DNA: TGTGCCAGCAGTTTAGGGGACAGCCCTCACGAGCAGTACTTC.

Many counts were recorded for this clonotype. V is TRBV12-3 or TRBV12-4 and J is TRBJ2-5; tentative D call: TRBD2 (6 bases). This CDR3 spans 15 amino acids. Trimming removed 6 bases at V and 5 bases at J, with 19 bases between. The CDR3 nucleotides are TGTGCCAGCAGAAAAGGGGAGGTGCTGAGCGAGACCCAGTACTTC. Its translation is CASRKGEVLSETQYF.

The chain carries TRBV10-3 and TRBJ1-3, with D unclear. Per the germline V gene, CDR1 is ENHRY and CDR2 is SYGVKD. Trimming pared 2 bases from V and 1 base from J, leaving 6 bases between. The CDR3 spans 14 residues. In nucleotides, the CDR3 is TGTGCCATCAGTGAGCTAGGTTCTGGAAACACCATATATTTT. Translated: CAISELGSGNTIYF.